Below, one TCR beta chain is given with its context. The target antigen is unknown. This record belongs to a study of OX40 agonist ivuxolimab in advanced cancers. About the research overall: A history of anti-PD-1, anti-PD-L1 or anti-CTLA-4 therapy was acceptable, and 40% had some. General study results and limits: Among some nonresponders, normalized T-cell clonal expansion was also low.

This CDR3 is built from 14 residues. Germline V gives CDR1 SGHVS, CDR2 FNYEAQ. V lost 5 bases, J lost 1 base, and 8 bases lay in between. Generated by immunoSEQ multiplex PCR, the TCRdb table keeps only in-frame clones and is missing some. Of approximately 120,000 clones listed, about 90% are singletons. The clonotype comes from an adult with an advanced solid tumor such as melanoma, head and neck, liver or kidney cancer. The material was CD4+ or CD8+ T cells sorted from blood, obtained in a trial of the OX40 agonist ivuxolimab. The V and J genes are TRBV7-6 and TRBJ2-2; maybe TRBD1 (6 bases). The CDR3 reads CASSRTVNTGELFF. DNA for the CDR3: TGTGCCAGCAGCCGGACAGTGAACACCGGGGAGCTGTTTTTT.